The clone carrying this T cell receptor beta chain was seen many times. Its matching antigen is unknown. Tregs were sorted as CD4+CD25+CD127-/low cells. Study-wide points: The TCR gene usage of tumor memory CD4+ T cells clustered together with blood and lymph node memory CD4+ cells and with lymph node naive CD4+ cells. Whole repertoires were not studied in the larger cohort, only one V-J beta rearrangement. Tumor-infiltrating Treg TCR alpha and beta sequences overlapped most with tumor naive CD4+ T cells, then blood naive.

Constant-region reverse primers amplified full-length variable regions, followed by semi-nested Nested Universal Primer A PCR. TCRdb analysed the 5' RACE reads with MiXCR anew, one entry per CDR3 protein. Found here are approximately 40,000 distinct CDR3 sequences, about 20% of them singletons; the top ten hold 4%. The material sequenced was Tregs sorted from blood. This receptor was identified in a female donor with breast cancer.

CDR3 amino acids: CASSVDYRGIEQFF. In DNA, the CDR3 is TGTGCCAGCAGCGTAGATTACAGGGGGATTGAGCAGTTCTTC. This sequence joins TRBV9 and TRBJ2-1, with 8 bases lining up with TRBD1. Germline lookup yields CDR1 SGDLS and CDR2 YYNGEE. The V segment lost 0 bases and the J segment 9 bases; nucleotides outside the gene matches: 5. The CDR3 totals 14 residues.